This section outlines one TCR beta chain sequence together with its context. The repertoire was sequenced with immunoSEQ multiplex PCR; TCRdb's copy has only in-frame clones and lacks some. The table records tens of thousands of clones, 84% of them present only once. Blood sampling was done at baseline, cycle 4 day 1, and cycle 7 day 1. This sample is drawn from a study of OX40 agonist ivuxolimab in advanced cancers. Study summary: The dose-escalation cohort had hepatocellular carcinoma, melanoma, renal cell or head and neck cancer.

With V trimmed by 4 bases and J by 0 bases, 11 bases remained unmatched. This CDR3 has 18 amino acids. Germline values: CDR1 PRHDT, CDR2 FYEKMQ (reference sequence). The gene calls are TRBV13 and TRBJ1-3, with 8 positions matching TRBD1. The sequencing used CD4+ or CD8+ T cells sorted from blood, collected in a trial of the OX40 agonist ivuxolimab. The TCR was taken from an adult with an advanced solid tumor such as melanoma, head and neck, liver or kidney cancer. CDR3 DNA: TGTGCCAGCAGCTCCCCGGGACAGGCGCTCTACTCTGGAAACACCATATATTTT. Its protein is CASSSPGQALYSGNTIYF.